Below, 31 T cell receptor beta chains from the same sample are listed, as sequenced in a study of blood T cell repertoires in COVID-19. Data came from immunoSEQ multiplex PCR; TCRdb stores just in-frame clones and leaves some out. The profile shows approximately 670,000 clones, just under 90% of them singletons. Sequenced: peripheral blood. All receptors derive from a woman aged 18-30 years with acute or convalescent COVID-19.

This rearrangement joins TRBV19 to TRBJ1-4, with TRBD1 as a possible D gene (5 bases). Germline V gene lookup returns CDR1 LNHDA and CDR2 SQIVND (reference sequence). CDR3 length equals 15 residues. V dropped 10 bases and J dropped 0 bases, with 15 bases sitting between them. The CDR3 DNA reads TGTGCCACCGGAGACAGATTTGCAACTAATGAAAAACTGTTTTTT. It is translated as CATGDRFATNEKLFF.

This sequence joins TRBV11-2 and TRBJ2-2, with a weak D call TRBD2 (6 bases). The CDR3 is 14 residues long. V dropped 5 bases and J dropped 7 bases, with 14 bases sitting between them. Looked up from germline, CDR1 is SGHAT and CDR2 is FQNNGV. The CDR3 loop reads CASSPKWGVGELFF. The CDR3 nucleotides read TGTGCCAGCAGCCCTAAATGGGGGGTCGGGGAGCTGTTTTTT. Full variable domain (rest looked up from reference TRBV11-2 and TRBJ2-2): EAGVAQSPRYKIIEKRQSVAFWCNPISGHATLYWYQQILGQGPKLLIQFQNNGVVDDSQLPKDRFSAERLKGVDSTLKIQPAKLEDSAVYLCASSPKWGVGELFFGEGSRLTVL.

V is TRBV9 and J is TRBJ1-3; D perhaps matches TRBD1 (5 bases). This CDR3 is built from 15 residues. CDR1 is SGDLS, CDR2 YYNGEE, per germline. V dropped 4 bases and J dropped 1 base, with 12 bases sitting between them. DNA for the CDR3: TGTGCCAGCAGCATTGACGGGGGATCTGGAAACACCATATATTTT. Protein product: CASSIDGGSGNTIYF.

This clone was seen just once. The rearrangement joins TRBV7-3 to TRBJ1-1; no reliable D call. Germline V gives CDR1 SGHTA, CDR2 FQGTGA. The germline V and J ends were trimmed by 0 bases and 1 base, with 9 bases remaining between them. The CDR3 is made up of 15 amino acids. The CDR3 region has the DNA TGTGCCAGCAGCTTAACAGAGGGCCCGAACACTGAAGCTTTCTTT. This gives the protein CASSLTEGPNTEAFF.

CDR3 loop: CASSYGALRYEQYF. The CDR3 coding sequence is TGTGCCAGCAGTTACGGGGCCCTCCGATACGAGCAGTACTTC. The V call is TRBV6-2 or TRBV6-3, the J call TRBJ2-7; the D gene is possibly TRBD1 (5 bases). The germline CDR1 and CDR2 sequences are MNHEY and SVGEGT. Trimming pared 2 bases from V and 4 bases from J, leaving 12 bases between. The CDR3 runs 14 residues.

The rearrangement uses TRBV27 and TRBJ1-1; TRBD1 aligns across 7 bases. This CDR3 has 16 amino acids. CDR1 MNHEY and CDR2 SMNVEV come from the germline V gene (reference sequence). V lost 3 bases to trimming and J lost 0 bases; unmatched junction nucleotides: 7. Here the CDR3 DNA reads TGTGCCAGCAGTTTCGACAGGGAGGCCATGAACACTGAAGCTTTCTTT. Its translation is CASSFDREAMNTEAFF.

On this clone: The junction shows a germline mismatch at one end, possibly a read error. The CDR3 here is CASSLALFLGQQETQYF. The CDR3 coding sequence is TGTGCCAGCAGCCTAGCTCTCTTCTTGGGACAGCAAGAGACCCAGTACTTC. The chain combines TRBV7-9 with TRBJ2-5, with TRBD1 identical over 7 bases. This CDR3 spans 17 amino acids. Germline loops: CDR1 SEHNR, CDR2 FQNEAQ (reference sequence).

V gene TRBV7-2 combines with J gene TRBJ1-1; perhaps TRBD1 as D (5 bases). CDR1 SGHTA and CDR2 FQGNSA come from the germline V gene. V gave up 1 base and J gave up 1 base, with 10 bases separating them. The CDR3 is 15 residues long. The DNA for the CDR3 is TGTGCCAGCAGCTTAGGGGGCTGGGGGAACACTGAAGCTTTCTTT. This encodes CASSLGGWGNTEAFF. Full variable domain (missing parts from reference TRBV7-2 and TRBJ1-1): GAGVSQSPSNKVTEKGKDVELRCDPISGHTALYWYRQSLGQGLEFLIYFQGNSAPDKSGLPSDRFSAERTGGSVSTLTIQRTQQEDSAVYLCASSLGGWGNTEAFFGQGTRLTVV.

This chain joins TRBV13 and TRBJ1-2, with D possibly being TRBD1 (5 bases). CDR3 length: 14 residues. The germline gives CDR1 PRHDT, CDR2 FYEKMQ (reference sequence). The V end was cut by 3 bases, the J end by 0 bases, with 8 bases between. The CDR3 bases are TGTGCCAGCAGCTTGGGGCGGACTAACTATGGCTACACCTTC. It encodes CASSLGRTNYGYTF.

The rearrangement uses TRBV29-1 and TRBJ1-1; 9 bases are a match to TRBD1. Germline-derived CDR1 and CDR2 are SQVTM and ANQGSEA. The CDR3 has 12 residues. Trimming at V came to 7 bases and at J to 3 bases, leaving 3 bases not matched to a gene. The DNA for the CDR3 is TGCAGCGGGCGGACAGGGGACACTGAAGCTTTCTTT. It yields the protein CSGRTGDTEAFF.

V usage is TRBV7-2 and J usage is TRBJ1-5, with unresolved D. The CDR3 sequence is 13 residues long. V was trimmed by 2 bases and J by 6 bases, leaving 8 bases between them. The germline CDR1 and CDR2 sequences are SGHTA and FQGNSA. CDR3 nucleotides: TGTGCCAGCAGCTTAAGGAGGGCTCAGCCCCAGCATTTT. Amino acids: CASSLRRAQPQHF. The full variable domain, rest sourced from reference TRBV7-2 and TRBJ1-5, is GAGVSQSPSNKVTEKGKDVELRCDPISGHTALYWYRQSLGQGLEFLIYFQGNSAPDKSGLPSDRFSAERTGGSVSTLTIQRTQQEDSAVYLCASSLRRAQPQHFGDGTRLSIL.

A note on this clone: Within the sample, other DNA sequences also encode this same CDR3. V and J are TRBV28 and TRBJ1-4, with 9 positions matching TRBD1. The V gene end was trimmed by 6 bases and the J gene end by 8 bases; junction bases not matched to a gene: 7. The CDR3 totals 14 residues. The germline gives CDR1 MDHEN, CDR2 SYDVKM. As DNA, the CDR3 is TGTGCCAGCAGCCCCGGGACAGGGAGGGAAAAACTGTTTTTT. Protein sequence: CASSPGTGREKLFF.

The J gene is TRBJ1-2, the V gene TRBV7-9, with D possibly being TRBD1 (5 bases). Trimming stripped 5 bases from V and 3 bases from J, with 10 bases between. CDR1 is SEHNR, CDR2 FQNEAQ, per germline (reference sequence). This CDR3 is built from 13 residues. DNA for the CDR3: TGTGCCAGCAGCCCTGGGGGGGACTATGGCTACACCTTC. Amino acid sequence: CASSPGGDYGYTF.

V usage is TRBV4-2 and J usage is TRBJ2-6; 9 bases are shared with TRBD1. Germline lookup yields CDR1 LGHNA and CDR2 YNFKEQ. The V and J ends lost 3 bases and 2 bases, in that order; junction bases with no gene match: 8. This CDR3 comprises 18 residues. CDR3 sequence: CASSHLGDRATGANVLTF. Here the CDR3 DNA reads TGTGCCAGCAGCCACCTGGGGGACAGGGCTACTGGGGCCAACGTCCTGACTTTC.

The chain uses TRBV7-2 and TRBJ2-7, with 11 bases lining up with TRBD1. Germline trimming cut 3 bases from V and 2 bases from J; bases unmatched to any gene: 9. CDR3 length equals 17 residues. Germline CDR1 SGHTA, CDR2 FQGNSA. The DNA for the CDR3 is TGTGCCAGCAGCTTCAGATCCCCGGGACAGGGGGCCTACGAGCAGTACTTC. Its translation is CASSFRSPGQGAYEQYF.

The chain has TRBV7-9 and TRBJ2-2; 7 positions agree with TRBD1. CDR3 size: 15 residues. The J segment lost 1 base and the V segment lost 5 bases, leaving 4 bases of the junction unmatched. Germline V gene sequence: CDR1 SEHNR, CDR2 FQNEAQ (reference sequence). CDR3 in amino acids: CASSQGGWNTGELFF. The DNA for the CDR3 is TGTGCCAGCAGCCAAGGGGGCTGGAACACCGGGGAGCTGTTTTTT.

The chain employs TRBV29-1 and TRBJ1-2, with 9 bases that match TRBD1. This CDR3 is built from 15 residues. Losses at the gene ends were 1 base for V and 5 bases for J; bases not matched to a gene: 8. The germline V gene has CDR1 SQVTM and CDR2 ANQGSEA. The CDR3 nucleotides are TGCAGCGTTGAAGGGGTGGACAGGGGATATTATGGCTACACCTTC. Amino acids: CSVEGVDRGYYGYTF.

The chain couples TRBV5-6 to TRBJ1-5; tentative D call: TRBD1 (5 bases). The ends were cut back, 4 bases at V and 1 base at J, with 12 bases in the middle. Per the germline V gene, CDR1 is SGHDT and CDR2 is YYEEEE. The CDR3 has 15 amino acids. This CDR3 is CASSPFRQSNQPQHF. In nucleotides, the CDR3 is TGTGCCAGCAGCCCCTTCCGACAGAGCAATCAGCCCCAGCATTTT.

The chain joins TRBV7-2 to TRBJ1-1, with 7 bases that match TRBD1. Germline CDR1 is SGHTA and CDR2 is FQGNSA. The CDR3 totals 15 residues. The V and J ends lost 6 bases and 1 base, in that order; junction bases with no gene match: 8. The CDR3 DNA follows: TGTGCCAGCAGGGCAGGGGGTGGAAAGAACACTGAAGCTTTCTTT. It encodes CASRAGGGKNTEAFF.

The gene calls are TRBV2 and TRBJ1-2; perhaps TRBD1 as D (5 bases). The V end lost 3 bases, the J end lost 8 bases, and 22 bases lay between the germline ends. The CDR3 is 16 residues long. Germline CDR1 reads SNHLY; CDR2 reads FYNNEI. The CDR3 sequence: CASSDGGRQGGYGYTF. The CDR3 nucleotides read TGTGCCAGCAGTGATGGGGGGAGGCAGGGTGGCTACGGCTACACCTTC.

CDR3 nucleotides: TGTGCCAGCTCACTACAGGGTAACACCGGGGAGCTGTTTTTT. Translated: CASSLQGNTGELFF. This chain links TRBV18 with TRBJ2-2; tentatively, D is TRBD1 (6 bases). This CDR3 region has 14 residues. Germline CDR1 and CDR2: KGHSH and LQKENI. The ends were cut back, 4 bases at V and 2 bases at J, with 8 bases in the middle. Filled out from reference TRBV18 and TRBJ2-2, the complete variable domain reads NAGVMQNPRHLVRRRGQEARLRCSPMKGHSHVYWYRQLPEEGLKFMVYLQKENIIDESGMPKERFSAEFPKEGPSILRIQQVVRGDSAAYFCASSLQGNTGELFFGEGSRLTVL.

The chain links TRBV12-3 or TRBV12-4 to TRBJ2-5; the match to TRBD2 covers 8 bases. CDR3 length: 13 amino acids. V gave up 11 bases and J gave up 4 bases; unmatched junction bases: 9. CDR3 bases: TGTGCCCGCCGGGAGGGGGGGGGAGAGACCCAGTACTTC. Translated, it gives CARREGGGETQYF.

The chain has TRBV28 and TRBJ2-7, with TRBD1 matching over 8 bases. After removal of 5 bases from V and 1 base from J, the junction contained 4 bases not matched to a gene. CDR1 is MDHEN, CDR2 SYDVKM, per germline. The CDR3 totals 14 residues. CDR3 nucleotides: TGTGCCAGCAGTCCGGACAGGGTGTCCTACGAGCAGTACTTC. It translates to CASSPDRVSYEQYF.

This chain links TRBV6-4 with TRBJ2-1; D is unresolved. The CDR3 contains 14 residues. V lost 0 bases, J lost 7 bases, and 10 bases lay in between. Germline V gene lookup returns CDR1 MRHNA and CDR2 SNTAGT. CDR3 in DNA: TGTGCCAGCAGTGACTCGATCAGGTCAAATGAGCAGTTCTTC. Translation: CASSDSIRSNEQFF.

V gene TRBV6-5 combines with J gene TRBJ2-3; unclear D gene. Germline V lookup: CDR1 MNHEY, CDR2 SVGAGI. This CDR3 region has 12 residues. Trimming pared 6 bases from V and 7 bases from J, leaving 11 bases between. The DNA of the CDR3 is TGTGCCAGCAGGGGCTCCCGGCATACGCAGTATTTT. This encodes CASRGSRHTQYF.

The chain links TRBV18 to TRBJ1-2; weak D call: TRBD1 (6 bases). This CDR3 has 17 residues. V was shortened by 3 bases and J by 4 bases, with 21 bases between the two germline ends. Germline V lookup: CDR1 KGHSH, CDR2 LQKENI. CDR3 sequence reads: CASSPSSNARGAYGYTF. CDR3 sequence (DNA): TGTGCCAGCTCACCCTCATCGAACGCTCGGGGGGCCTATGGCTACACCTTC.

This chain connects TRBV27 to TRBJ1-5, with D perhaps matching TRBD1 (6 bases). The CDR3 covers 15 residues. Trimming pared 0 bases from V and 7 bases from J, leaving 13 bases between. Germline CDR1 reads MNHEY; CDR2 reads SMNVEV (reference sequence). CDR3 nucleotides: TGTGCCAGCAGTTTATCGTTTCAGGGGATACAGCCCCAGCATTTT. It encodes CASSLSFQGIQPQHF.

V and J are TRBV12-3 or TRBV12-4 and TRBJ1-5; D is ambiguous. This CDR3 is built from 11 residues. Trimming removed 5 bases at V and 4 bases at J, with 3 bases between. The CDR3 nucleotides read TGTGCCAGCAGTACTAATCAGCCCCAGCATTTT. Translating it yields CASSTNQPQHF.

This rearrangement joins TRBV30 to TRBJ1-6, with 12 bases lining up with TRBD1. The CDR3 sequence is 19 residues long. Germline V gene lookup returns CDR1 GTSNPN and CDR2 SVGIG (reference sequence). V shed 1 base, J shed 7 bases, and the junction held 14 bases outside the gene matches. CDR3 sequence reads: CAWSAAPRDRGLGNSPLHF. CDR3 coding DNA: TGTGCCTGGAGTGCTGCCCCAAGGGACAGGGGGCTTGGGAATTCACCCCTCCACTTT.

The count of this clone is one. The chain employs TRBV7-9 and TRBJ1-4; TRBD1 matches at 10 bases. The CDR3 totals 18 residues. Germline CDR1 reads SEHNR; CDR2 reads FQNEAQ (reference sequence). Germline trimming cut 2 bases from V and 0 bases from J; bases unmatched to any gene: 6. The CDR3 nucleotides are TGTGCCAGCAGCTTAAGGACAGGGGGTGGAGCAACTAATGAAAAACTGTTTTTT. It codes for CASSLRTGGGATNEKLFF.

This clone was seen a handful of times. The rearrangement joins TRBV3-1 (or the pseudogene TRBV3-2) to TRBJ1-2, with 7 bases that match TRBD1. The length of the CDR3 is 14 residues. Trimming cost V 3 bases and J 2 bases; bases outside gene matches: 3. Per the germline V gene, CDR1 is LGHDT and CDR2 is YNNKEL (reference sequence). DNA of the CDR3: TGTGCCAGCAGCCAGTTGGGACAGAACTATGGCTACACCTTC. Its translation is CASSQLGQNYGYTF.